These 29 T cell receptor beta chains share one sample of origin, sequenced in a study of T cell repertoires in cytomegalovirus infection. TCRdb processed the reads anew with MiXCR; each CDR3 protein has one entry. Of around 450,000 distinct CDR3 sequences in the sample, approximately 10% were seen once. The sample consisted of PBMCs. The receptors stem from a human donor in good health (CMV status not recorded). Some clones in this sample may be carry-over from other donors' samples.

This rearrangement joins TRBV11-2 to TRBJ2-3, with 14 bases fitting TRBD2. V lost 3 bases and J lost 7; bases outside the gene matches: 3. The CDR3 spans 15 residues. The germline V gene encodes CDR1 SGHAT and CDR2 FQNNGV. In nucleotides, the CDR3 is TGTGCCAGCAGCTTCCGACTAGCGGGGGGGAATACGCAGTATTTT. This gives the protein CASSFRLAGGNTQYF.

In this sample, this clonotype turned up many times. This chain links TRBV19 with TRBJ1-1; possibly TRBD1 for D (5 bases). This CDR3 has 14 residues. From germline, CDR1 is LNHDA and CDR2 SQIVND (reference sequence). V was trimmed by 5 bases and J by 0 bases, leaving 10 bases between them. DNA of the CDR3: TGTGCCAGTAGTGGGACGGCAGTGAACACTGAAGCTTTCTTT. Its protein is CASSGTAVNTEAFF.

This chain joins TRBV3-1 and TRBJ1-3, with D possibly TRBD1 on 5 matching bases. The CDR3 extends over 16 amino acids. The V and J ends lost 2 bases and 0 bases respectively, with 11 bases between them. CDR1 and CDR2 (germline): LGHDT, YNNKEL (reference sequence). CDR3: CASSQLDILSGNTIYF. The CDR3 nucleotides read TGTGCCAGCAGCCAACTGGACATACTCTCTGGAAACACCATATATTTT.

This clonotype was observed at least ten times. V gene TRBV5-4 combines with J gene TRBJ2-5; possible D gene TRBD1, 6 bases. Between the trimmed V and J ends, which lost 4 bases and 5 bases, there was a span of 15 bases. Germline assignment: CDR1 SGHNT and CDR2 YYREEE (reference sequence). The CDR3 length is 14 residues. This chain's CDR3 is CASSPQGTWETQYF. The CDR3 DNA follows: TGTGCCAGCAGCCCACAGGGAACGTGGGAGACCCAGTACTTC.

V and J are TRBV19 and TRBJ2-7; possible D gene TRBD1, 5 bases. This CDR3 is built from 14 residues. Germline-derived CDR1 and CDR2 are LNHDA and SQIVND (reference sequence). Trimming shortened V by 4 bases and J by 4 bases, and 14 bases separated the two germline ends. The chain's CDR3 is CASSTQAGLYEQYF. The CDR3 DNA sequence: TGTGCCAGTAGTACCCAGGCAGGGCTGTACGAGCAGTACTTC.

Ten or more counts support this clonotype. The chain employs TRBV19 and TRBJ1-5, with D uncertain. V lost 7 bases, J lost 4 bases, and 11 bases lay in between. Germline V CDR1 and CDR2: LNHDA, SQIVND (reference sequence). CDR3 length equals 13 residues. CDR3 loop: CASKGISNQPQHF. CDR3 in DNA: TGTGCCAGTAAAGGGATCTCGAATCAGCCCCAGCATTTT.

In its sample, this clonotype was seen many times. This chain connects TRBV12-3 or TRBV12-4 to TRBJ1-5; 7 nucleotides match TRBD1. This CDR3 spans 14 amino acids. With V trimmed by 3 bases and J by 7 bases, 6 bases remained unmatched. The CDR3 is CASSFDRENQPQHF. The DNA for the CDR3 is TGTGCCAGCAGTTTTGACAGGGAGAACCAGCCCCAGCATTTT.

As for this clonotype: Because the CDR3 is missing its conserved closing phenylalanine or tryptophan, this is likely a read error. This chain connects TRBV20-1 to TRBJ2-7; 10 bases are shared with TRBD2. Germline CDR1 is DFQATT and CDR2 is SNEGSKA (reference sequence). J lost 7 bases, V lost 5 bases, and 11 bases had no gene match. The CDR3 has 14 amino acids. CDR3 in DNA: TGCAGTGCTCTCCCCACTAGCGGGATTAGAGAGCAGTACTAC. The encoded protein is CSALPTSGIREQYY.

This clonotype was detected many times. CDR3 nucleotide sequence: TGTGCCAGCAGTTTACTAGCGGGAGGGCCGGAAGAGCAGTACTTC. It codes for CASSLLAGGPEEQYF. J is TRBJ2-7 and V is TRBV27, with 12 bases aligning to TRBD2. Germline V gene data show CDR1 as MNHEY and CDR2 as SMNVEV (reference sequence). Trimming at V came to 2 bases and at J to 7 bases, leaving 6 bases not matched to a gene. The CDR3 contains 15 residues.

This clonotype was seen ten or more times. J is TRBJ2-3 and V is TRBV6-1; D is unclear. Per germline, CDR1 MNHNS and CDR2 SASEGT. V gave up 6 bases and J gave up 3 bases, with 4 bases separating them. This CDR3 has 11 amino acids. The CDR3 protein is CASRFTDTQYF. CDR3 sequence (DNA): TGTGCCAGCAGGTTTACAGATACGCAGTATTTT.

This clonotype showed up many times. The V and J genes are TRBV19 and TRBJ1-5, with 7 bases aligning to TRBD1. V gave up 9 bases and J gave up 9 bases; unmatched junction bases: 8. The germline gives CDR1 LNHDA, CDR2 SQIVND (reference sequence). The CDR3 runs 12 residues. The CDR3 region has the DNA TGTGCCAGCAGGGACAGTCTGAGGCCCCAGCATTTT. Its protein product is CASRDSLRPQHF.

The V call is TRBV10-3, the J call TRBJ1-2; possible D gene TRBD1, 6 bases. Trimming took 3 bases from V and 4 from J, leaving 15 bases between them. The CDR3 spans 15 residues. CDR1 and CDR2 (germline): ENHRY, SYGVKD. As DNA, the CDR3 is TGTGCCATCAGTGAACACAGGGATTTGGCCTATGGCTACACCTTC. The encoded protein is CAISEHRDLAYGYTF.

This clonotype was seen ten or more times. V gene TRBV20-1 combines with J gene TRBJ2-6; no definite D call. Germline lookup yields CDR1 DFQATT and CDR2 SNEGSKA (reference sequence). V lost 3 bases and J 0 bases, leaving 3 bases between the germline ends. The length of the CDR3 is 13 residues. DNA for the CDR3: TGCAGTGCTAGCAGCTCTGGGGCCAACGTCCTGACTTTC. Its protein is CSASSSGANVLTF.

This clonotype turned up a few times. The V gene is TRBV7-3, the J gene TRBJ2-3; TRBD2 is a possible D gene (5 bases). V lost 5 bases and J lost 2, with 17 bases in between. This CDR3 has 16 amino acids. Germline V gene lookup returns CDR1 SGHTA and CDR2 FQGTGA. CDR3 in DNA: TGTGCCAGCAGCAAGCGGTGTTACAACTACACAGATACGCAGTATTTT. This sequence encodes CASSKRCYNYTDTQYF.

At least ten counts were recorded for this clonotype. The J gene is TRBJ2-7, the V gene TRBV7-2; D might be TRBD1 or TRBD2, each matching 5 bases. Germline assignment: CDR1 SGHTA and CDR2 FQGNSA. The CDR3 has 15 amino acids. V was clipped by 1 base and J by 4 bases, with 14 bases between them. CDR3 in amino acids: CASSLGGFGRYEQYF. CDR3 nucleotides: TGTGCCAGCAGCTTAGGGGGGTTTGGTCGTTACGAGCAGTACTTC.

This clonotype was recorded a few times. V gene TRBV4-1 combines with J gene TRBJ2-7; 8 positions match TRBD1. Germline-derived CDR1 and CDR2 are MGHRA and YSYEKL. The CDR3 spans 14 residues. J lost 7 bases, V lost 0 bases, and 5 bases had no gene match. The CDR3 DNA sequence: TGCGCCAGCAGCCAAGATTGGACAGGGCGAGAGCAGTACTTC. Protein: CASSQDWTGREQYF.

A few counts support this clonotype. The chain uses TRBV6-5 and TRBJ1-5; a possible D gene is TRBD1 (5 bases). Germline V gene data show CDR1 as MNHEY and CDR2 as SVGAGI. Deletions cut 6 bases from V and 5 bases from J, with 14 bases between. The CDR3 length is 14 residues. DNA of the CDR3: TGTGCCAGCAGGCTTACAGGTGTTCATCAGCCCCAGCATTTT. Amino acids: CASRLTGVHQPQHF.

This clonotype was observed at least ten times. The chain carries TRBV6-1 and TRBJ2-3, with D possibly TRBD2 on 6 matching bases. Germline V gene lookup returns CDR1 MNHNS and CDR2 SASEGT. The V end was cut by 6 bases, the J end by 6 bases, with 16 bases between. This CDR3 region has 14 residues. The CDR3 DNA is TGTGCCAGCAGCCGAGGGACTGGAAGCGATACGCAGTATTTT. Residues: CASSRGTGSDTQYF.

This clonotype was observed at least ten times. The chain is built from TRBV30 and TRBJ2-3, with no clear D. CDR3 size: 15 residues. The V gene lost 4 bases and the J gene lost 0 bases, with 14 bases spanning the gap. Germline CDR1 GTSNPN, CDR2 SVGIG (reference sequence). CDR3 region: CAWIQGWSSTDTQYF. The CDR3 DNA sequence: TGTGCCTGGATACAAGGTTGGAGCAGCACAGATACGCAGTATTTT.

This clonotype turned up a few times. The V gene is TRBV14, the J gene TRBJ2-1; D gene uncertain. Looked up from germline, CDR1 is SGHDN and CDR2 is FVKESK. The germline V and J ends were trimmed by 2 bases and 3 bases, with 5 bases remaining between them. The CDR3 covers 13 residues. For the CDR3, the DNA is TGTGCCAGCAGCCAATTCCTCTACAATGAGCAGTTCTTC. Amino acid sequence: CASSQFLYNEQFF.

This clonotype appeared many times. The rearrangement links TRBV7-2 to TRBJ2-7, with D perhaps TRBD2 (5 bases). This CDR3 has 13 amino acids. The V end was cut by 1 base, the J end by 3 bases, with 7 bases between. The germline gives CDR1 SGHTA, CDR2 FQGNSA. CDR3 sequence (DNA): TGTGCCAGCAGCTTAGGAGGGTACTACGAGCAGTACTTC. Its translation is CASSLGGYYEQYF.

This clonotype came up many times. The rearrangement uses TRBV12-3 or TRBV12-4 and TRBJ2-7, with 9 positions matching TRBD2. The CDR3 is 14 amino acids. The trim removed 8 bases at V and 2 bases at J, leaving 7 bases unmatched. CDR3 nucleotide sequence: TGTGCCAGCCTTCGAGCGGGGGGAACCTACGAGCAGTACTTC. Its translation is CASLRAGGTYEQYF.

This clonotype was counted at least ten times. Here the CDR3 DNA reads TGTGCCAGCAGCCCCGACAGCTTCAGGACCCAGTACTTC. It translates to CASSPDSFRTQYF. V is TRBV7-2 and J is TRBJ2-5, with a weak D call TRBD1 (5 bases). This CDR3 spans 13 amino acids. The germline V gene encodes CDR1 SGHTA and CDR2 FQGNSA. Deletions cut 5 bases from V and 7 bases from J, with 14 bases between. The whole variable domain, remainder taken from reference TRBV7-2 and TRBJ2-5, is GAGVSQSPSNKVTEKGKDVELRCDPISGHTALYWYRQSLGQGLEFLIYFQGNSAPDKSGLPSDRFSAERTGGSVSTLTIQRTQQEDSAVYLCASSPDSFRTQYFGPGTRLLVL.

In this sample, this clonotype turned up many times. The chain is built from TRBV9 and TRBJ2-7, with D possibly TRBD2 on 6 matching bases. The CDR3 contains 15 residues. Germline V gene sequence: CDR1 SGDLS, CDR2 YYNGEE. Deletions cut 0 bases from V and 3 bases from J, with 13 bases between. The CDR3 loop is CASSVGGGRNYEQYF. CDR3 coding DNA: TGTGCCAGCAGCGTAGGCGGAGGGAGAAACTACGAGCAGTACTTC.

This clonotype was detected many times. The chain combines TRBV6-1 with TRBJ2-5, with D tentatively TRBD2 (5 bases). Trimming left V 7 bases short and J 2 bases short, with 14 bases between. Germline V gene data show CDR1 as MNHNS and CDR2 as SASEGT. The CDR3 has 14 amino acids. The CDR3 protein is CASKQDGIQETQYF. The CDR3 DNA is TGTGCCAGCAAGCAGGACGGGATTCAAGAGACCCAGTACTTC.

On this clonotype: This may stem from a read error, because a much larger clone lies one nucleotide away. The chain uses TRBV5-1 and TRBJ2-1; 10 bases match TRBD2. The CDR3 extends over 15 amino acids. V lost 7 bases and J lost 4; bases outside the gene matches: 8. The germline CDR1 and CDR2 sequences are SGHRS and YFSETQ. The CDR3 is CASGPTSGRYNEQFF. CDR3 in DNA: TGCGCCAGCGGCCCGACTAGCGGGCGGTACAATGAGCAGTTCTTC.

In this sample, this clonotype turned up many times. The rearrangement links TRBV10-3 to TRBJ2-7, with 9 bases that match TRBD1. CDR3 size: 14 residues. V dropped 6 bases and J dropped 1; count of bases not matched to a gene: 4. Germline CDR1 reads ENHRY; CDR2 reads SYGVKD. CDR3 residues: CAIRIGQGSYEQYF. The CDR3 DNA follows: TGTGCCATCAGGATAGGACAGGGGTCCTACGAGCAGTACTTC.

The CDR3 reads CASAGHNTGELFF. As DNA, the CDR3 is TGTGCCAGCGCGGGACACAACACCGGGGAGCTGTTTTTT. This chain connects TRBV2 to TRBJ2-2; possibly TRBD1 or TRBD2 for D (6 bases each). The CDR3 is made up of 13 amino acids. V was cut by 8 bases and J by 2 bases, with 9 bases left in between. The germline gives CDR1 SNHLY, CDR2 FYNNEI. The complete variable domain, with remaining parts taken from reference TRBV2 and TRBJ2-2, reads EPEVTQTPSHQVTQMGQEVILRCVPISNHLYFYWYRQILGQKVEFLVSFYNNEISEKSEIFDDQFSVERPDGSNFTLKIRSTKLEDSAMYFCASAGHNTGELFFGEGSRLTVL.

Many counts were recorded for this clonotype. This rearrangement joins TRBV12-5 to TRBJ1-5, with 8 bases that match TRBD1. Losses at the gene ends were 1 base for V and 0 bases for J; bases not matched to a gene: 11. Germline CDR1 reads LGHNT; CDR2 reads FRNRAP. The CDR3 totals 19 residues. This CDR3 is CASGLARDRPTISNQPQHF. The CDR3 DNA is TGTGCTAGTGGTTTGGCCCGGGACAGGCCAACAATTAGCAATCAGCCCCAGCATTTT.